Below are 31 T cell receptor beta chains sequenced from a single sample in a study of T cell clonality in common variable immunodeficiency (dated by TCRdb to the mid-2010s). Receptor amplification or capture employed the immunoSEQ multiplex PCR assay. The immuneACCESS repertoire file appears here via TCRdb, limited to in-frame rearrangements. These files lack a portion of the clones; in checked studies, under half of the deficit traces to unresolved V genes, and the cause of the others is not known. For this sample the table reports tens of thousands of clones, with no clone seen just once. About 6% of the sample belongs to the ten largest clones. Sequencing was performed on peripheral blood mononuclear cells. These TCRs come from a person aged 18-70 years in good health.

This clone was seen repeatedly, ten times or more. The read halts 3 residues ahead of the CDR3 end, with the missing end drawn from the germline J gene. This sequence joins TRBV6-4 and TRBJ1-2, with a weak D call TRBD1 (5 bases). From germline, CDR1 is MRHNA and CDR2 SNTAGT. The CDR3 consists of 13 residues. CDR3 sequence: CASSDSGTNDYTF. Partial CDR3 DNA: TGTGCCAGCAGTGACTCCGGGACTAATGAC.

This clone was seen repeatedly, ten times or more. The observed sequence ends 3 residues before the CDR3 terminus, with the missing tail filled in from the germline J gene. The chain uses TRBV6-2 or TRBV6-3 and TRBJ1-1; a possible D gene is TRBD1 (6 bases). The V and J ends lost 0 bases and 5 bases respectively, with 13 bases between them. CDR3 length: 15 residues. Germline V gene sequence: CDR1 MNHEY, CDR2 SVGEGT. The DNA read from the CDR3 is TGTGCCAGCAGTTACTCTGCAGGGGCGTTGACTGAA. This sequence encodes CASSYSAGALTE. Given in full, the CDR3 is CASSYSAGALTEAFF.

This clone was recorded at least ten times. The read ends 3 residues early relative to the CDR3; the germline J gene fills the gap. This chain uses TRBV4-1 with TRBJ1-3; 7 nucleotides agree with TRBD1. The junction had 10 bases not matched to a gene; V was cut back by 3 bases and J by 2 bases. The CDR3 sequence is 17 residues long. CDR1 and CDR2 from the germline V gene are MGHRA and YSYEKL. Incomplete CDR3 DNA: TGCGCCAGCAGCCAGGACCGACAGGGTCGAACTGGAAACACC. It is translated as CASSQDRQGRTGNT. The whole CDR3 sequence is CASSQDRQGRTGNTIYF.

This clone was picked up a small number of times. The read falls 3 residues short of the CDR3 end, and the missing part is taken from the germline J gene. The gene calls are TRBV10-3 and TRBJ1-6; a possible D gene is TRBD1 (6 bases). CDR1 ENHRY and CDR2 SYGVKD come from the germline V gene. The CDR3 is made up of 14 amino acids. The V and J ends lost 6 bases and 7 bases respectively, with 13 bases between them. The CDR3 reads CAIRQTGTNSPLHF. The DNA read from the CDR3 is TGTGCCATCAGGCAAACAGGGACAAATTCACCC.

In this sample, this clone turned up many times. The observed sequence ends 3 residues before the CDR3 terminus, with the missing tail filled in from the germline J gene. The rearrangement links TRBV7-9 to TRBJ1-1; D not resolved. The CDR3 has 14 residues. V was cut by 3 bases and J by 2 bases, with 10 bases left in between. CDR1 and CDR2 from the germline V gene are SEHNR and FQNEAQ (reference sequence). CDR3 region: CASSFAGSNTEAFF. The sequenced CDR3 bases are TGTGCCAGCAGCTTTGCGGGGTCCAACACTGAA.

This clone was recorded at least ten times. The read ends 3 residues shy of where the CDR3 ends; the end is completed using the germline J gene. The genes are TRBV10-3 and TRBJ2-7; 7 bases are a match to TRBD1. The V gene's germline CDR1 is ENHRY and CDR2 SYGVKD. CDR3 length equals 15 residues. The V gene end was trimmed by 4 bases and the J gene end by 0 bases; junction bases not matched to a gene: 6. The CDR3 loop is CAISVAGTASYEQYF. Partial CDR3 DNA: TGTGCCATCAGTGTCGCCGGGACAGCCTCCTACGAG.

CDR3 bases read: TGTGCCAGTAGTGATCGGGGGGCTTCGTTTCAGCCG. This codes for CASSDRGASFQP. The CDR3 in its entirety is CASSDRGASFQPQYF. The rearrangement links TRBV19 to TRBJ2-3; TRBD2 might be the D (7 bases). The read falls 3 residues short of the CDR3 end, and the missing part is taken from the germline J gene. CDR1 and CDR2 from the germline V gene are LNHDA and SQIVND (reference sequence). The CDR3 totals 15 residues.

There are many counts of this clone. The CDR3 loop is CASSLVGRAPDTQYF. CDR3 DNA, as far as it was read: TGTGCCAGCAGCTTAGTTGGCAGGGCTCCAGATACG. This chain connects TRBV11-2 to TRBJ2-3; a weak D match, TRBD1 (5 bases). The missing CDR3 end, 3 residues past where the read stops, is filled in from the germline J gene. Germline CDR1 is SGHAT and CDR2 is FQNNGV. Deletions cut 1 base from V and 4 bases from J, with 12 bases between. CDR3 size: 15 residues. The full variable domain, its missing parts supplied by reference TRBV11-2 and TRBJ2-3, is EAGVAQSPRYKIIEKRQSVAFWCNPISGHATLYWYQQILGQGPKLLIQFQNNGVVDDSQLPKDRFSAERLKGVDSTLKIQPAKLEDSAVYLCASSLVGRAPDTQYFGPGTRLTVL.

This clone was seen ten or more times. The sequence runs out 3 residues before the end of the CDR3; the remainder is reconstructed from the germline J gene. V and J are TRBV5-1 and TRBJ1-6; 11 positions match TRBD1. The CDR3 covers 16 residues. V was pared by 1 base and J by 7 bases, with 4 bases of the junction left unmatched. CDR1 is SGHRS and CDR2 is YFSETQ in the germline V gene. Partial CDR3 DNA: TGCGCCAGCAGCTTGTTGGGACAGGGGGGAAATTCACCC. This codes for CASSLLGQGGNSP. The full CDR3 reads CASSLLGQGGNSPLHF.

This clone was recorded many times. The read halts 3 residues ahead of the CDR3 end, with the missing end drawn from the germline J gene. V is TRBV6-2 or TRBV6-3 and J is TRBJ2-4; D is perhaps TRBD1 (5 bases). Trimming took 4 bases from V and 2 from J, leaving 12 bases between them. From germline, CDR1 is MNHEY and CDR2 SVGEGT. This CDR3 is 15 amino acids long. CDR3 DNA (partial): TGTGCCAGCAGTTTCTCAGGGTATCCCAAAAACATT. The encoded protein is CASSFSGYPKNI. The full CDR3 protein is CASSFSGYPKNIQYF.

This clone was detected many times. Sequencing ends 3 residues short of the CDR3 end; the germline J gene provides the rest. The V call is TRBV5-1, the J call TRBJ2-5, with D possibly TRBD1 on 6 matching bases. Germline values: CDR1 SGHRS, CDR2 YFSETQ. The germline V and J ends were trimmed by 0 bases and 4 bases, with 13 bases remaining between them. The CDR3 has 15 amino acids. The CDR3 reads CASSLGLGAPETQYF. The sequenced CDR3 bases are TGCGCCAGCAGCTTGGGGTTGGGGGCCCCAGAGACC.

The sample holds many counts of this clone. The CDR3 is cut off 3 residues early in the read; its end comes from the germline J gene. The chain joins TRBV10-3 to TRBJ1-2, with D unresolved. The CDR3 consists of 13 residues. CDR1 ENHRY and CDR2 SYGVKD come from the germline V gene. V lost 2 bases to trimming and J lost 0 bases, with 4 bases between them. This chain's CDR3 is CAISETPNYGYTF. Partial CDR3 DNA: TGTGCCATCAGTGAGACACCTAACTATGGC.

At least ten counts were recorded for this clone. The read falls 3 residues short of the CDR3 end, and the missing part is taken from the germline J gene. The rearrangement links TRBV30 to TRBJ1-1; D gene uncertain. The CDR3 is made up of 14 amino acids. V was shortened by 2 bases and J by 1 base, with 11 bases between the two germline ends. In germline, CDR1 is GTSNPN, CDR2 SVGIG (reference sequence). The CDR3 sequence: CAWSPNHRNTEAFF. The CDR3 bases that were read are TGTGCCTGGAGTCCCAATCATAGGAACACTGAA.

This clone was seen at least ten times. The CDR3 end is not reached by the read, which stops 3 residues before it; the germline J gene fills it in. The chain has TRBV30 and TRBJ1-2, with D tentatively TRBD1 (5 bases). V dropped 3 bases and J dropped 4 bases, with 12 bases sitting between them. Germline V gives CDR1 GTSNPN, CDR2 SVGIG (reference sequence). This CDR3 comprises 13 residues. The part of the CDR3 DNA that was read is TGTGCCTGGAGCCTACAGGCCCTCTATGGC. This gives the protein CAWSLQALYG. The CDR3 reads in full as CAWSLQALYGYTF.

This clone appeared many times. The missing CDR3 end, 3 residues past where the read stops, is filled in from the germline J gene. The chain uses TRBV20-1 and TRBJ2-7, with 9 bases matching TRBD2. The trim removed 6 bases at V and 4 bases at J, leaving 7 bases unmatched. Germline V lookup: CDR1 DFQATT, CDR2 SNEGSKA (reference sequence). The CDR3 runs 13 residues. The covered CDR3 bases are TGCAGTGCGCGGGGGGGATCAGATTACGAG. This translates into CSARGGSDYE. The whole CDR3 sequence reads CSARGGSDYEQYF.

This clone came up many times. The CDR3 goes on 3 residues after the read ends, and that part is filled in from the germline J gene. V gene TRBV28 combines with J gene TRBJ1-2; tentatively, D is TRBD1 (6 bases). The CDR3 spans 14 residues. Germline values: CDR1 MDHEN, CDR2 SYDVKM. This CDR3 reads CASSGIGGAGGYTF. CDR3 DNA, as far as it was read: TGTGCCAGCAGTGGGATAGGGGGGGCAGGCGGC.

This clone has ten or more counts. CDR3 bases read: TGTGCCAGCAGCCTGAGACAGGGGCTGCCAGGG. It codes for CASSLRQGLPG. The complete CDR3 sequence is CASSLRQGLPGAFF. The V and J genes are TRBV5-6 and TRBJ1-1, with 8 bases that match TRBD1. Read data end 3 residues before the CDR3 end; the end is taken from the germline J gene. Germline V gives CDR1 SGHDT, CDR2 YYEEEE. CDR3 length equals 14 residues.

There are many counts of this clone. The read finishes 3 residues shy of the CDR3 end, and the germline J gene is used to complete it. The V and J genes are TRBV28 and TRBJ2-3; TRBD2 matches at 9 bases. The CDR3 has 15 amino acids. Looked up from germline, CDR1 is MDHEN and CDR2 is SYDVKM. The V and J ends lost 2 bases and 5 bases, in that order; junction bases with no gene match: 5. The CDR3 bases that were read are TGTGCCAGCAGTTTAGGGCGGGGGGGGTTAGATACG. Residues: CASSLGRGGLDT. The CDR3 reads in full as CASSLGRGGLDTQYF.

This clone showed up many times. The CDR3 end lies 3 residues beyond the end of the read and is filled in from the germline J gene. The genes are TRBV5-1 and TRBJ2-2, with 11 bases aligning to TRBD1. Germline CDR1 reads SGHRS; CDR2 reads YFSETQ. The V segment lost 1 base and the J segment 7 bases; nucleotides outside the gene matches: 12. CDR3 length equals 18 residues. CDR3 amino acids: CASSLTRTGGALVGELFF. Partial CDR3 DNA: TGCGCCAGCAGCTTGACGCGGACAGGGGGCGCTTTGGTCGGGGAG.

This clone was observed at least ten times. The CDR3 end is not reached by the read, which stops 3 residues before it; the germline J gene fills it in. This chain joins TRBV10-3 and TRBJ2-5; 9 bases match TRBD2. This CDR3 has 15 amino acids. Germline lookup yields CDR1 ENHRY and CDR2 SYGVKD. V shed 4 bases, J shed 2 bases, and the junction held 5 bases outside the gene matches. CDR3 in amino acids: CAISGTSASQETQYF. CDR3 DNA, as far as it was read: TGTGCCATCAGTGGGACTAGCGCCTCTCAAGAGACC.

The table lists this clone with many counts. The CDR3 extends 3 residues past the end of the read, so its final part is completed from the germline J gene. The chain joins TRBV6-2 or TRBV6-3 to TRBJ2-3, with 7 bases matching TRBD2. The CDR3 runs 17 residues. Germline trimming cut 2 bases from V and 2 bases from J; bases unmatched to any gene: 10. The germline V gene encodes CDR1 MNHEY and CDR2 SVGEGT. CDR3 loop: CASSYPISSGNTDTQYF. CDR3 DNA, as far as it was read: TGTGCCAGCAGTTACCCAATATCTAGCGGAAACACAGATACG.

This clone occurred many times. The read halts 3 residues ahead of the CDR3 end, with the missing end drawn from the germline J gene. The chain combines TRBV5-4 with TRBJ1-1; TRBD1 matches 10 bases. V lost 4 bases and J lost 5; bases outside the gene matches: 8. Germline V gene lookup returns CDR1 SGHNT and CDR2 YYREEE (reference sequence). The CDR3 extends over 15 amino acids. CDR3 bases read: TGTGCCAGCAGCCCACGACAGGGGGCTAGGACTGAA. Its translation is CASSPRQGARTE. From start to end, the CDR3 is CASSPRQGARTEAFF.

This clone was detected many times. The sequence runs out 3 residues before the end of the CDR3; the remainder is reconstructed from the germline J gene. The J gene is TRBJ2-7, the V gene TRBV3-1 (or the pseudogene TRBV3-2); D gene ambiguous. Germline assignment: CDR1 LGHDT and CDR2 YNNKEL (reference sequence). Trimming took 0 bases from V and 1 from J, leaving 10 bases between them. The CDR3 loop spans 15 amino acids. The CDR3: CASSQEISFSYEQYF. Incomplete CDR3 DNA: TGTGCCAGCAGCCAAGAAATAAGCTTTTCCTACGAG.

This clone was recorded at least ten times. The read halts 3 residues ahead of the CDR3 end, with the missing end drawn from the germline J gene. The V call is TRBV5-1, the J call TRBJ2-3; 9 positions agree with TRBD2. Germline loops: CDR1 SGHRS, CDR2 YFSETQ. Unmatched junction bases numbered 4, after V lost 3 bases and J lost 2 bases. The CDR3 is 15 residues long. The CDR3 DNA, read in part, is TGCGCCAGCAGCTCTAGCGGGGAGATCACAGATACG. Amino acid sequence: CASSSSGEITDT. The full CDR3 is CASSSSGEITDTQYF.

This clone was seen many times. The read ends 3 residues early relative to the CDR3; the germline J gene fills the gap. The chain couples TRBV20-1 to TRBJ2-5, with a weak D call TRBD1 (6 bases). Germline CDR1 DFQATT, CDR2 SNEGSKA (reference sequence). The CDR3 sequence is 14 residues long. Trimming removed 3 bases from V and 1 base from J, with 12 bases in between. The CDR3 reads CSASAWTAQETQYF. CDR3 DNA (partial): TGCAGTGCTAGCGCCTGGACAGCCCAAGAGACC.

This clone has a count of ten or more. The CDR3 end is not reached by the read, which stops 3 residues before it; the germline J gene fills it in. The chain is built from TRBV20-1 and TRBJ2-7, with 11 bases fitting TRBD1. The CDR3 covers 15 residues. V shed 4 bases, J shed 0 bases, and the junction held 5 bases outside the gene matches. Germline CDR1 reads DFQATT; CDR2 reads SNEGSKA (reference sequence). This CDR3 reads CSAKGQGVFSYEQYF. CDR3 DNA (partial): TGCAGTGCTAAGGGACAGGGGGTGTTCTCCTACGAG.

A word on this clone: A read error may explain this, as a much larger clone is one base away. The read ends 3 residues before the CDR3 terminus; that terminus is restored from the germline J gene. The chain recombines TRBV29-1 with TRBJ1-2; tentatively, D is TRBD1 (5 bases). CDR1 and CDR2 (germline): SQVTM, ANQGSEA. The CDR3 spans 15 residues. V dropped 6 bases and J dropped 7 bases, with 24 bases sitting between them. CDR3 protein: CSVVRFGLGGRGYTF. The sequenced part of the CDR3 DNA is TGCAGCGTCGTTCGTTTTGGACTCGGGGGACGTGGC.

This clone was counted between two and nine times. One junction end disagrees with the germline gene, perhaps due to a read error. The read comes to an end 3 residues before the CDR3 does, leaving the germline J gene to fill in the end. The chain recombines TRBV19 with TRBJ1-5; 7 nucleotides line up with TRBD1. Germline V lookup: CDR1 LNHDA, CDR2 SQIVND (reference sequence). This CDR3 region has 14 residues. The DNA read from the CDR3 is TGTGCCAGTGCAGGGGTAGGGGGCAAGCAGCCC. Translating it yields CASAGVGGKQP. Given in full, the CDR3 is CASAGVGGKQPQHF.

This clone has ten or more counts. The CDR3 end falls 3 residues outside the read, so it is completed with the germline J gene. This chain links TRBV11-3 with TRBJ2-7; 7 bases align to TRBD2. V shed 4 bases, J shed 2 bases, and the junction held 2 bases outside the gene matches. The CDR3 has 13 amino acids. Germline CDR1 and CDR2: SGHNT and YENEEA. CDR3 residues: CASSWGTTYEQYF. Partial CDR3 DNA: TGTGCCAGCAGCTGGGGGACTACCTACGAG.

This clone occurred a few times. It may be a read error: a sequence one base away is much more abundant. Read coverage stops 3 residues before the CDR3 terminus; the germline J gene supplies the remainder. J is TRBJ2-2 and V is TRBV30; 8 bases are a match to TRBD1. CDR1 and CDR2 (germline): GTSNPN, SVGIG (reference sequence). The CDR3 consists of 12 residues. Incomplete CDR3 DNA: TGTGCCTGGTCAGGGGGCGATGAAAAG. It specifies CAWSGGDEK. Given in full, the CDR3 is CAWSGGDEKLFF.

The table lists this clone with a few counts. It is likely a read error: a sequence one base away is far more abundant. Read coverage stops 3 residues before the CDR3 terminus; the germline J gene supplies the remainder. This same CDR3 is encoded by further DNA sequences in the sample. The V call is TRBV30, the J call TRBJ1-1, with TRBD1 identical over 7 bases. The CDR3 spans 13 residues. The V gene's germline CDR1 is GTSNPN and CDR2 SVGIG (reference sequence). CDR3 DNA, as far as it was read: TGTGCCTTACAAGAGACAGGGAACACGGAA. Protein product: CALQETGNTE. The entire CDR3 protein reads CALQETGNTEAFF.